This T cell receptor (beta chain) is from a study of T cells in Graves' hyperthyroidism and ophthalmopathy. What was amplified from RNA transcripts were TCR beta CDR3 regions. The TCR CDR3 was amplified in a first-round RT-PCR using the HTBI primer set. TCRdb redid the calling of the multiplex PCR reads with MiXCR, one entry per CDR3 protein. There are roughly 290,000 distinct CDR3 sequences in the sample; roughly an eighth occur only once, and 7.9% lies in the top ten. The CDR3 is 14 amino acids. Germline values: CDR1 LNHDA, CDR2 SQIVND (reference sequence). V dropped 6 bases and J dropped 5 bases, with 16 bases sitting between them. Ten or more counts support this clonotype. Each diagnosis was grounded in clinical symptoms, serum thyroxine and TRAb, thyroid ultrasound, and orbital computed tomography.

This sequence joins TRBV19 and TRBJ1-1, with D possibly being TRBD1 (5 bases). This receptor was obtained from a middle-aged woman with Graves' hyperthyroidism. Sequencing was done on a sample of blood. The CDR3 DNA sequence: TGTGCCAGTAGGAAGACAGCGGAGACAACTGAAGCTTTCTTT. It translates to CASRKTAETTEAFF.